This TCR beta chain was sequenced for a study of cytomegalovirus exposure and HLA in healthy donors. Study results and caveats: Researchers reported in a later analysis that common viral pathogens appeared linked to several top clusters. Later on, an analysis tied 15,000 or so TCR beta sequences to HLA alleles at 0.05 false discovery rate. In a later analysis, across HLA loci, associated TCR counts were highest for DRB1, lowest for HLA-C.

Details on this clone: Antigen: not known.

While unrecorded immune exposures were likely, the donors were nominally healthy when sampled. It was with 60 Vbeta and 13 Jbeta primers that the PCR ran. The protocol was immunoSEQ multiplex PCR, while the TCRdb copy is restricted to in-frame clones and leaves out a portion. The sample contains just under 150,000 clones, roughly 76% of which appear only once. This TCR was sampled from a woman between 25 and 40 years old in good health and CMV-seronegative. What was sequenced was PBMCs.

The CDR3 DNA sequence: TGTGCCAGCAGCTACACCCTTAGCGGGGGGGCGGGCAATGAGCAGTTCTTC. Its translation: CASSYTLSGGAGNEQFF. V gene TRBV7-3 combines with J gene TRBJ2-1, with 11 bases lining up with TRBD2. J gave up 6 bases and V 4 bases, and 11 bases lay outside the gene matches. Germline V gene sequence: CDR1 SGHTA, CDR2 FQGTGA. This CDR3 is 17 amino acids long.